The following is a T cell receptor (beta chain) sequence with its context. There is no known antigen for this receptor. Per-base quality was not reported, and no clone a single base away is much larger than it. Library construction relied on the immunoSEQ multiplex PCR assay. The immuneACCESS repertoire file appears here via TCRdb, limited to in-frame rearrangements. These files lack a portion of the clones; in checked studies, under half of the deficit traces to unresolved V genes, and the cause of the others is not known. This sample lists 20,000 to 30,000 clones; around four fifths were detected once. The top ten clones comprise over 1% of the sample. This specimen comes from a study of preoperative IRX-2 immunotherapy in early breast cancer (dated by TCRdb to the late 2010s). The germline V gene gives CDR1 as KGHSH and CDR2 as LQKENI. Trimming leaves V shorter by 4 bases and J shorter by 2 bases, with the junction holding 5 bases beyond the gene matches. Spanning cysteine to phenylalanine, the CDR3 consists of 15 amino acids. The entry retains the CDR3 DNA only, 45 bases that are in frame from base 1.

What this sample's treatment or condition label stands for: preoperative locoregional IRX-2 cytokine immunotherapy. The samples were obtained from a phase Ib study in which preoperative, locoregional IRX-2 cytokine immunotherapy intended to prime immune responses was tested. Donors were patients with early-stage breast cancer who received IRX-2 before surgery. The TCR sequence derives from a human donor with breast cancer. In this chain, TRBV18 is recombined with TRBJ2-1; 7 central nucleotides agree with TRBD1. The starting material was lymph node tissue, obtained after IRX-2 immunotherapy. The DNA reads as follows: TGTGCCAGCTCACTTGAGGGGGCCCCCTACAATGAGCAGTTCTTC. This codes for CASSLEGAPYNEQFF.